This T cell receptor (beta chain) derives from a study of cytomegalovirus exposure and HLA in healthy donors. The CDR3 is 14 residues long. With V trimmed by 0 bases and J by 3 bases, 2 bases remained unmatched. Per the germline V gene, CDR1 is SGHNT and CDR2 is YYREEE (reference sequence). PCR involved 60 Vbeta and 13 Jbeta primers. Method: immunoSEQ multiplex PCR; TCRdb's copy keeps in-frame clones and lacks some. The table lists 100,000 to 150,000 clones, 8.9% of them singletons. The sequenced sample was PBMCs. The clonotype was recovered from a woman aged 40 to 50 in good health and CMV-seropositive. The chain employs TRBV5-4 and TRBJ1-1, with 7 bases identical to TRBD1. The CDR3 protein is CASSLGGTDTEAFF. The CDR3 DNA reads as TGTGCCAGCAGCTTGGGGGGGACAGACACTGAAGCTTTCTTT.